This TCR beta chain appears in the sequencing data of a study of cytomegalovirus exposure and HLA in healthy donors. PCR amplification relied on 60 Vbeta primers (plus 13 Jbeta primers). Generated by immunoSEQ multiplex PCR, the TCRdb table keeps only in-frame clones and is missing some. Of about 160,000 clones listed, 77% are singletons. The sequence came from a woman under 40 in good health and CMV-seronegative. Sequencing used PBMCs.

The CDR3 loop reads CASSPLPPPGTTSYEQYF. The CDR3 nucleotides read TGTGCCAGCTCACCACTCCCGCCCCCGGGGACAACATCGTACGAGCAGTACTTC. The gene calls are TRBV18 and TRBJ2-7; D might be TRBD1 (6 bases). The CDR3 length is 18 residues. V shed 1 base and J shed 4 bases, with 23 bases lying between them. CDR1 is KGHSH and CDR2 is LQKENI in the germline V gene.